The clone carrying this T cell receptor beta chain was detected only a few times. The sample comes from a study of control samples from healthy donors and cancer patients. The V end was cut by 0 bases, the J end by 9 bases, with 11 bases between. This CDR3 is built from 13 residues. CDR1 is LGHDT and CDR2 is YNNKEL in the germline V gene (reference sequence). Clones were read by immunoSEQ multiplex PCR, and TCRdb kept only the in-frame ones, dropping some. The sample lists approximately 140,000 clones; over 85% were seen once. The material sequenced was PBMCs. The chain employs TRBV3-1 (or the pseudogene TRBV3-2) and TRBJ2-5; maybe TRBD1 (6 bases). The receptor was isolated from a man aged 45-65 years with head and neck cancer. This chain's CDR3 is CASSQERGMAQYF. CDR3 bases: TGTGCCAGCAGCCAAGAGAGGGGGATGGCCCAGTACTTC.